The 11 T cell receptor beta chains presented below share a single source sample, sequenced in a study of CD4 T cells in relation to SARS-CoV-2 and coronaviruses. CD4+ T cells from unexposed donors were obtained before the COVID-19 pandemic (2011-2018). CD4+ T cells were isolated from the cells after more than nine days of culture. Produced via immunoSEQ multiplex PCR; TCRdb's table is partial and in-frame only. This sample has 20,000 to 25,000 clones; about 82% occur once, and the top ten carry around a fifth. Which antigens these TCRs recognize remains unknown. Sequences were obtained from CD4+ T cells from PBMCs, cultured in vitro. Receptors were obtained from a human donor in good health.

V gene TRBV3-1 (or the pseudogene TRBV3-2) combines with J gene TRBJ1-1; D not resolved. There are 14 residues in the CDR3. Trimming shortened V by 0 bases and J by 11 bases, and 16 bases separated the two germline ends. The V gene's germline CDR1 is LGHDT and CDR2 YNNKEL (reference sequence). CDR3 region: CASSQDDILGGAFF. Here the CDR3 DNA reads TGTGCCAGCAGCCAAGATGACATTCTTGGAGGGGCTTTCTTT.

The chain uses TRBV5-5 and TRBJ2-5; TRBD1 might be the D (6 bases). Germline assignment: CDR1 SGHKS and CDR2 YYEKEE (reference sequence). Trimming left V 3 bases short and J 2 bases short, with 14 bases between. CDR3 length equals 15 residues. In nucleotides, the CDR3 is TGTGCCAGCAGCTCGCAAACGACAGGTCAAGAGACCCAGTACTTC. Translation gives CASSSQTTGQETQYF.

The V gene is TRBV6-2 or TRBV6-3, the J gene TRBJ1-1, with D hard to call. Between the trimmed V and J ends, which lost 6 bases and 1 base, there was a span of 9 bases. Germline V gene data show CDR1 as MNHEY and CDR2 as SVGEGT. This CDR3 has 13 amino acids. The CDR3 DNA reads as TGTGCCAGCAGCCTTAGATGGAACACTGAAGCTTTCTTT. It is translated as CASSLRWNTEAFF.

V usage is TRBV27 and J usage is TRBJ2-7; unclear D gene. The CDR3 length is 16 residues. Germline CDR1 is MNHEY and CDR2 is SMNVEV (reference sequence). V dropped 10 bases and J dropped 1 base, with 23 bases sitting between them. CDR3 residues: CATETTKAAKSYEQYF. In DNA form, the CDR3 reads TGTGCCACCGAAACCACGAAGGCCGCGAAATCCTACGAGCAGTACTTC.

This chain uses TRBV5-4 with TRBJ2-3; 12 positions agree with TRBD2. Germline lookup yields CDR1 SGHNT and CDR2 YYREEE (reference sequence). This CDR3 region has 17 residues. J gave up 4 bases and V 0 bases, and 6 bases lay outside the gene matches. Here the CDR3 reads CASSLVPSGGVADTQYF. Written as DNA, the CDR3 is TGTGCCAGCAGCTTGGTCCCTAGCGGGGGGGTGGCAGATACGCAGTATTTT.

The chain recombines TRBV19 with TRBJ2-1; no reliable D call. Germline assignment: CDR1 LNHDA and CDR2 SQIVND (reference sequence). This CDR3 is built from 13 residues. Trimming shortened V by 6 bases and J by 7 bases, and 13 bases separated the two germline ends. CDR3 nucleotide sequence: TGTGCCAGTAGCCCAAGGCAATTTAATGAGCAGTTCTTC. This codes for CASSPRQFNEQFF. Variable domain in full (rest from reference TRBV19 and TRBJ2-1): DGGITQSPKYLFRKEGQNVTLSCEQNLNHDAMYWYRQDPGQGLRLIYYSQIVNDFQKGDIAEGYSVSREKKESFPLTVTSAQKNPTAFYLCASSPRQFNEQFFGPGTRLTVL.

This clone has a single count. The chain employs TRBV21-1 and TRBJ2-4; whether TRBD2, the table's D call, matches the DNA was not checked. TRBV21-1 is listed as a pseudogene. CDR3 length: 16 amino acids. The CDR3 region has the DNA TGTGCCAGCAGCAAAGTTGCGGGAGTGGCCAAAAACATTCAGTACTTC. Amino acid sequence: CASSKVAGVAKNIQYF.

This chain joins TRBV15 and TRBJ2-7; 7 bases align to TRBD1. Trimming at V came to 0 bases and at J to 4 bases, leaving 3 bases not matched to a gene. Germline V lookup: CDR1 LNHNV, CDR2 YYDKDF (reference sequence). This CDR3 has 14 amino acids. Here the CDR3 reads CATSRERGPYEQYF. For the CDR3, the DNA is TGTGCCACCAGCAGAGAAAGGGGGCCGTACGAGCAGTACTTC.

V is TRBV5-8 and J is TRBJ2-5; 8 positions agree with TRBD2. CDR1 and CDR2 from the germline V gene are SGHTS and YDEGEE. The J segment lost 2 bases and the V segment lost 4 bases, leaving 4 bases of the junction unmatched. The CDR3 is made up of 14 amino acids. The CDR3 region is CASSPAGVQETQYF. DNA for the CDR3: TGTGCCAGCAGCCCAGCGGGAGTTCAAGAGACCCAGTACTTC.

The chain carries TRBV7-6 and TRBJ2-5; perhaps TRBD1 as D (5 bases). Germline CDR1 is SGHVS and CDR2 is FNYEAQ. V gave up 5 bases and J gave up 4 bases, with 14 bases separating them. This CDR3 has 14 residues. CDR3 sequence reads: CASSAGRVAETQYF. DNA for the CDR3: TGTGCCAGCAGCGCCGGCAGGGTGGCAGAGACCCAGTACTTC.

This chain links TRBV11-2 with TRBJ1-5, with D hard to call. This CDR3 has 14 amino acids. Trimming took 7 bases from V and 4 from J, leaving 14 bases between them. Germline V gene sequence: CDR1 SGHAT, CDR2 FQNNGV. This chain's CDR3 is CASTGRARNQPQHF. The CDR3 nucleotides read TGTGCCAGCACCGGCCGGGCTAGAAATCAGCCCCAGCATTTT.